A selection of T cell receptor beta chains follows, all from one sample in a study of control samples from healthy donors and cancer patients. TCRdb's table, derived via immunoSEQ multiplex PCR, lists solely in-frame clones and lacks some. The sample holds 150,000 to 200,000 clones, almost 90% seen once. The source material was blood. The receptors were sampled from a man between 18 and 29 years old in good health. The CDR3 runs from the conserved cysteine through the conserved F or W. The D gene is left open where the match is weak. Clone size is given for some rows only: seen once, a few or many times, or a class if the clone is expanded.

TRBV18	-	TRBJ1-5	-	TGTGCCAGCTCACCCCTCGGGGATAGTCAGCCCCAGCATTTT	CASSPLGDSQPQHF
TRBV6-2/TRBV6-3	-	TRBJ1-5	-	TGTGCCAGCAGCCCCGGGGATCAGCCCCAGCATTTT	CASSPGDQPQHF
TRBV9	-	TRBJ2-3	-	TGTGCCAGCAGGGGTGGGGGAGATCTAAACACAGATACGCAGTATTTT	CASRGGGDLNTDTQYF
TRBV19	TRBD1	TRBJ2-7	-	TGTGCCAGTAGGGAAGCCGGGACAGGGGGCGAGCAGTACTTC	CASREAGTGGEQYF
TRBV4-3	TRBD2	TRBJ2-1	-	TGCGCCAGCAGCCAAGATCCCGGGGGGGACTACAATGAGCAGTTCTTC	CASSQDPGGDYNEQFF
TRBV2	-	TRBJ2-5	once	TGTGCCAGCAGTGAAGGTCCGAGGGAGACCCAGTACTTC	CASSEGPRETQYF
TRBV5-1	-	TRBJ2-2	-	TGCGCCAGCAGCTTCGGTGGCGGGGAGCTGTTTTTT	CASSFGGGELFF
TRBV11-2	TRBD2	TRBJ2-5	-	TGTGCCAGCAGCCCGACTAGCGGGGCGAAGTACTTC	CASSPTSGAKYF
TRBV6-2/TRBV6-3	-	TRBJ1-2	-	TGTGCCAGCAGTTACCTGGAACGGTCCTATGGCTACACCTTC	CASSYLERSYGYTF
TRBV19	-	TRBJ1-2	few	TGTGCCAGTAGTATCCGGGGGCTGAGCTATGGCTACACCTTC	CASSIRGLSYGYTF
TRBV4-3	-	TRBJ1-1	-	TGCGCCAGCAGCCTTGGGAGGGACACTGAAGCTTTCTTT	CASSLGRDTEAFF
TRBV18	-	TRBJ2-1	-	TGTGCCAGCTCAACTGACAGCGACAATGAGCAGTTCTTC	CASSTDSDNEQFF
TRBV18	-	TRBJ2-2	-	TGTGCCAGCTCACCCCCCGCAGGGCCCACCGGGGAGCTGTTTTTT	CASSPPAGPTGELFF
TRBV12-3/TRBV12-4	-	TRBJ2-3	-	TGTGCCAGCAGGCAGAGCACAGATACGCAGTATTTT	CASRQSTDTQYF
TRBV24-1	TRBD2	TRBJ2-1	-	TGTGCCACCAGTGGGGGACTAGCGGGGGTTTACAATGAGCAGTTCTTC	CATSGGLAGVYNEQFF
TRBV30	-	TRBJ1-5	few	TGTGCCTGGAGTGTGAGCGCCCCGGGGCCCCAGCATTTT	CAWSVSAPGPQHF
TRBV30	TRBD2	TRBJ2-1	-	TGTGCCGGAACTAGCGGGGGCTACAATGAGCAGTTCTTC	CAGTSGGYNEQFF
TRBV15	-	TRBJ2-7	-	TGTGCCACCAGTCTTGACAGGTCCCCCTACGAGCAGTACTTC	CATSLDRSPYEQYF
TRBV12-5	-	TRBJ2-3	-	TGTGCTAGTGGTTTGAGCCAGGGCCCGCAGTATTTT	CASGLSQGPQYF
TRBV20-1	TRBD1	TRBJ1-5	-	TGCAGTGCTAGTTATTACAGGGGGGCCAATCAGCCCCAGCATTTT	CSASYYRGANQPQHF
TRBV19	-	TRBJ1-2	-	TGTGCCAGTACAAATATAGAGGCAGGGTCATATGGCTACACCTTC	CASTNIEAGSYGYTF
TRBV9	-	TRBJ2-1	-	TGTGCCAGCAGCGTAGGATCCCCAGGTCCTTTCCCTGGGAATGAGCAGTTCTTC	CASSVGSPGPFPGNEQFF
TRBV25-1	-	TRBJ1-1	-	TGTGCCAGCAGCTGGGCCTCTCCGGGCACTGAAGCTTTCTTT	CASSWASPGTEAFF
TRBV30	-	TRBJ1-6	-	TGTGCCTGGAGTCCCGACAATGATTCACCCCTCCACTTT	CAWSPDNDSPLHF
TRBV19	-	TRBJ1-3	-	TGTGCCAGTAACCAGGGAAACTCTGGAAACACCATATATTTT	CASNQGNSGNTIYF
TRBV5-1	TRBD1	TRBJ1-1	-	TGCGCCAGCAGCTTCACAGGGGGCAGGACTGAAGCTTTCTTT	CASSFTGGRTEAFF
TRBV6-6	-	TRBJ2-3	-	TGTGCCAGCAGTTACGGGTCAGATACGCAGTATTTT	CASSYGSDTQYF
TRBV2	-	TRBJ1-2	-	TGTGCCAGCAGTGACAATAGATGGCAGGCTAACTATGGCTACACCTTC	CASSDNRWQANYGYTF
TRBV10-3	-	TRBJ1-1	-	TGTGCCATCAGTACCTCGGGCAGGGAGGCTGAAGCTTTCTTT	CAISTSGREAEAFF
TRBV4-3	-	TRBJ2-1	-	TGCGCCAGCAGCCAAGTCGCTGGGTACAATGAGCAGTTCTTC	CASSQVAGYNEQFF
TRBV7-9	-	TRBJ2-2	-	TGTGCCAGCAGCCTAGGGGGACACGACGCCGGGGAGCTGTTTTTT	CASSLGGHDAGELFF
TRBV7-6	-	TRBJ2-1	-	TGTGCCAGCAGCTTAATCAGCTCGACTTACAATGAGCAGTTCTTC	CASSLISSTYNEQFF
TRBV28	-	TRBJ1-2	-	TGTGCCAGCAGTTTGAACGGGAGATACACCTTC	CASSLNGRYTF
TRBV18	TRBD1	TRBJ2-3	-	TGTGCCAGCTCACCACCGAACAGGGGTGGCACAGATACGCAGTATTTT	CASSPPNRGGTDTQYF
TRBV7-9	-	TRBJ1-3	-	TGTGCCAGCAGCTTAGTATCGGGAAACACCATATATTTT	CASSLVSGNTIYF
TRBV27	TRBD1	TRBJ1-6	-	TGTGCCAGCAGTCCAGACAGGGGGCGCTTAGGATCACCCCTCCACTTT	CASSPDRGRLGSPLHF
TRBV21-1	-	TRBJ2-7	once	TGTGCCAGCAGCTTATCCCCCGGGGGTCCTTTCCTCGAGCAGTACTTC	CASSLSPGGPFLEQYF
TRBV27	-	TRBJ2-7	-	TGTGCCAGCAGTTTCGGGCGGGGATGGTCCTACGAGCAGTACTTC	CASSFGRGWSYEQYF
TRBV4-2	TRBD2	TRBJ2-7	-	TGTGCCAGCAGCCAAGAATCCGGACTAGCTTCCTACGAGCAGTACTTC	CASSQESGLASYEQYF
TRBV18	-	TRBJ2-7	-	TGTGCCAGCTCACCAGCGGGGTCAGGTTTCCACGAGCAGTACTTC	CASSPAGSGFHEQYF
TRBV7-9	-	TRBJ2-2	-	TGTGCCAGCAGCTTAGTTCGTCCGGCCACCGGGGAGCTGTTTTTT	CASSLVRPATGELFF
TRBV28	-	TRBJ1-5	few	TGTGCCAGCAGTTCCCCAGGGAAGGGACATCAGCCCCAGCATTTT	CASSSPGKGHQPQHF
TRBV5-4	-	TRBJ2-5	-	TGTGCCAGCAGCTTGGGACTAGAAGAGACCCAGTACTTC	CASSLGLEETQYF
TRBV6-4	TRBD2	TRBJ2-3	-	TGTGCCAGCAGTGACTCGATAACCCCACCCAGCGGGGCCGTCACAGATACGCAGTATTTT	CASSDSITPPSGAVTDTQYF
TRBV27	TRBD2	TRBJ2-2	-	TGTGCCAGCAGTTTTGCGGGGGGCAATGAGGGGGAGCTGTTTTTT	CASSFAGGNEGELFF
TRBV7-2	TRBD2	TRBJ2-3	-	TGTGCCAGCAGCGACCGGACTAGCGGGGCTATTCGGTTGTATTTT	CASSDRTSGAIRLYF
TRBV29-1	-	TRBJ1-2	-	TGCAGCGTTGTAGTTTATGGCTACACCTTC	CSVVVYGYTF
TRBV21-1	-	TRBJ1-3	-	TGTGCCACCACCGGCGACGGACACTCTGGAAACACCATATATTTT	CATTGDGHSGNTIYF
TRBV6-6	TRBD2	TRBJ2-6	-	TGTGCCACAGGCGGGGGACCCAGCTCTGGGGCCAACGTCCTGACTTTC	CATGGGPSSGANVLTF
TRBV11-3	-	TRBJ2-3	-	TGTGCCAGCAGCTTGCGAGGGGGGCGAGGCACAGATACGCAGTATTTT	CASSLRGGRGTDTQYF
TRBV18	-	TRBJ2-7	-	TGTGCCAGCTCACCAATTGGCTCACCCATCCAAAGCGCCTACGAGCAGTACTTC	CASSPIGSPIQSAYEQYF
TRBV28	TRBD1	TRBJ1-5	-	TGTGCCAGCAGTGCAGGGACAGGGTGGGGTCAGCCCCAGCATTTT	CASSAGTGWGQPQHF
TRBV7-3	-	TRBJ2-1	-	TGTGCCAGCAGCCCACTACCCTACAATGAGCAGTTCTTC	CASSPLPYNEQFF
TRBV25-1	-	TRBJ1-5	-	TGTGCCAGCAGTGGGAGTAGCAATCAGCCCCAGCATTTT	CASSGSSNQPQHF